This is a list of T cell receptor beta chains from one sample in a study of molecular identifiers for immune sequencing clone quantification. TCRdb reanalysed the PCR reads using MiXCR and keeps one entry per CDR3 protein. The sample has some 93,000 distinct CDR3 sequences, 21% seen once. Sequences were obtained from naive CD8+ T cells from blood, with Jurkat cell RNA spiked in. The receptor source for this set is a human donor in good health. Some libraries in this study had Jurkat cell RNA spiked in. Both conserved end residues are part of each CDR3. D genes are given only for firm matches. The size field is filled for only some rows; it gives once, few, many or a size class.

J gene | clone size | V gene | D gene | CDR3 DNA | CDR3 protein
TRBJ2-7 | many | TRBV6-5 | NA | TGTGCCAGCAGTTCAGGGACCTACGAGCAGTACTTC | CASSSGTYEQYF
TRBJ2-7 | few | TRBV4-1 | TRBD1 | TGCGCCAGCAGCCAACCTTCCGGGACAGACTACGAGCAGTACTTC | CASSQPSGTDYEQYF
TRBJ1-2 | NA | TRBV12-3/TRBV12-4 | NA | TGTGCCAGCATCGGGGGCGGGTGGGGGAACTATGGCTACACCTTC | CASIGGGWGNYGYTF
TRBJ2-1 | few | TRBV29-1 | TRBD1 | TGCAGCGGTGAGGGTGGGACAGGGATTTCAGTGGTGTACAATGAGCAGTTCTTC | CSGEGGTGISVVYNEQFF
TRBJ2-7 | few | TRBV12-3/TRBV12-4 | NA | TGTGCCAGCAGTTTAGCCACCTACGAGCAGTACTTC | CASSLATYEQYF
TRBJ2-3 | many | TRBV7-8 | NA | TGTGCCAGCAGCTTAGGTCAGCAACTCACAGATACGCAGTATTTT | CASSLGQQLTDTQYF
TRBJ2-7 | many | TRBV9 | NA | TGTGCCAGCAGCGTAGGGGGTAGCGGAACCTACGAGCAGTACTTC | CASSVGGSGTYEQYF
TRBJ2-7 | many | TRBV28 | TRBD2 | TGTGCCAGCAGTCCGCGGACTAGCTCCTACGAGCAGTACTTC | CASSPRTSSYEQYF
TRBJ2-7 | NA | TRBV5-1 | NA | TGCGCCAGCAGGGTAACGGGGGATAAGACAAACGAGCAGTACTTC | CASRVTGDKTNEQYF
TRBJ2-1 | few | TRBV19 | NA | TGTGCCAGTAGTATACATCGGGAGTATGAGCAGTTCTTC | CASSIHREYEQFF
TRBJ2-3 | many | TRBV4-3 | NA | TGCGCCAGCAGCCAAGATCCGGCCACAGATACGCAGTATTTT | CASSQDPATDTQYF
TRBJ2-2 | once | TRBV7-9 | TRBD2 | TGTGCCAGCAGCACACGGAGACTAGCGGGGCCCGGGGAGCTGTTTTTT | CASSTRRLAGPGELFF
TRBJ2-2 | many | TRBV2 | TRBD1 | TGTGCCAGCAAGATGGGACAGGGTTACACCGGGGAGCTGTTTTTT | CASKMGQGYTGELFF
TRBJ1-1 | many | TRBV7-9 | TRBD1 | TGTGCCAGCAGCTCACTTTGGACAGGGGGAAGCACTGAAGCTTTCTTT | CASSSLWTGGSTEAFF
TRBJ2-1 | NA | TRBV9 | TRBD2 | TGTGCCAGCAGCGGGGAGGGACTAGCGGGAGGCATCGATGAGCAGTTCTTC | CASSGEGLAGGIDEQFF
TRBJ1-1 | NA | TRBV19 | NA | TGTGCCAGTAGTATAGAAAAACTTATAAGGGACACTGAAGCTCTCTTT | CASSIEKLIRDTEALF
TRBJ1-5 | few | TRBV4-3 | TRBD1 | TGCGCCAGCAGCCAAGATAAGGGACAGCTAGGACGGCCCCAGCATTTT | CASSQDKGQLGRPQHF
TRBJ2-7 | many | TRBV4-1 | NA | TGCGCCAGCAGCCAGACGGACGGTCTGGGATACGAGCAGTACTTC | CASSQTDGLGYEQYF
TRBJ2-3 | many | TRBV12-3/TRBV12-4 | TRBD1 | TGTGCCAGCAGTTTAGTGGGACAGGGGACAGATACGCAGTATTTT | CASSLVGQGTDTQYF
TRBJ2-1 | few | TRBV13 | NA | TGTGCCAGCAGCCCCGGCGCAGGGGAGCAGTTCTTC | CASSPGAGEQFF
TRBJ2-3 | many | TRBV9 | TRBD1 | TGTGCCAGCAGCGTTGCCGACAGGGGTGCAGATACGCAGTATTTT | CASSVADRGADTQYF
TRBJ2-3 | many | TRBV6-5 | NA | TGTGCCAGCAGTTACTCGGCTAGCGGCACAGATACGCAGTATTTT | CASSYSASGTDTQYF
TRBJ1-1 | NA | TRBV29-1 | TRBD1 | TGCAGCGTTCAGGGGGGGGATGAAGCTTTCTTT | CSVQGGDEAFF